This T cell receptor (beta chain) was obtained from a study of CD8 T cells in ankylosing spondylitis. TCRdb ran MiXCR on the 5' RACE reads and lists one entry per CDR3 protein. Of over 700,000 distinct CDR3 sequences listed, 15% to 20% are singletons. This clonotype was seen a few times. Antigen: not known. Study-wide results and caveats: It appeared that ankylosing spondylitis blood was characterized by a TCR beta motif of 8 or 9 highly homologous variants.

The CDR3 is 14 amino acids. The ends were cut back, 7 bases at V and 3 bases at J, with 13 bases in the middle. J is TRBJ2-1 and V is TRBV12-3 or TRBV12-4; a weak D match, TRBD1 (5 bases). The clonotype originates from a male donor with ankylosing spondylitis. Sequenced material: blood, either unsorted or a sorted T cell fraction (not recorded which). CDR3 sequence reads: CASTLLGVYNEQFF. CDR3 nucleotide sequence: TGTGCCAGCACCCTCTTAGGGGTCTACAATGAGCAGTTCTTC.